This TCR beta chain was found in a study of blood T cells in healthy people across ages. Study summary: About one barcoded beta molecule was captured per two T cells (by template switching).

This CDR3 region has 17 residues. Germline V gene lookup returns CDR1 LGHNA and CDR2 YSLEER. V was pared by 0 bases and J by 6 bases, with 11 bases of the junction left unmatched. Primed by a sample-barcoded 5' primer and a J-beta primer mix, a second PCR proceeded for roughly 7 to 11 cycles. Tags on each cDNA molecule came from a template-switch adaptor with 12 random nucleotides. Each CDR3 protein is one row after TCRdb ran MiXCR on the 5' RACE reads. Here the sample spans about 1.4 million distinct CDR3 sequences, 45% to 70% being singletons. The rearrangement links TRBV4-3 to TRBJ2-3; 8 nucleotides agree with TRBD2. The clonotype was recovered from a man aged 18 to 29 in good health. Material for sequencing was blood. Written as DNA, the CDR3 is TGCGCCAGCAGCCAAGATCGAGGTCGGGGGGGCCGTGATACGCAGTATTTT. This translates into CASSQDRGRGGRDTQYF.